The rows below give T cell receptor beta chains drawn from one sample of a study of circulating CD8 cells and anti-PD-1 response in melanoma. TCRdb reprocessed the reads via MiXCR and lists one record per CDR3 protein. The sample holds 500 to 600 distinct CDR3 sequences, more than 6.5% seen once. Sequencing used CD8+ T cells from PBMCs, obtained at baseline or after one month of anti-PD-1 therapy (not recorded which). Receptor source: a human donor with melanoma. The CDR3 runs from the conserved cysteine through the conserved F or W. D genes are given only for firm matches. The size field is filled for only some rows; it gives once, few, many or a size class.

>NA|TRBJ1-5|TRBV27|medium-sized
CASSEQVTNQPQHF
TGTGCCAGCTCCGAACAGGTTACCAATCAGCCCCAGCATTTT
>TRBD2|TRBJ2-1|TRBV24-1|medium-sized
CATSESGGAKGEQFF
TGTGCCACCAGTGAGTCGGGGGGAGCCAAAGGTGAGCAGTTCTTC
>NA|TRBJ2-4|TRBV20-1|medium-sized
CSAPALREIVNIQYF
TGCAGTGCTCCCGCCCTAAGGGAAATAGTAAACATTCAGTACTTC
>NA|TRBJ2-1|TRBV28|NA
CANSLGATGNEQFF
TGTGCCAACAGTCTAGGAGCCACAGGGAATGAGCAGTTCTTC
>TRBD1|TRBJ2-5|TRBV9|large
CASSAHRDRGWETQYF
TGTGCCAGCAGCGCCCACCGGGACAGGGGATGGGAGACCCAGTACTTC
>NA|TRBJ2-2|TRBV28|medium-sized
CASSQNTGELFF
TGTGCCAGCAGCCAGAACACCGGGGAGCTGTTTTTT
>TRBD1|TRBJ2-2|TRBV27|NA
CASSFRTGEYTGELFF
TGTGCCAGCAGTTTTCGGACAGGGGAATACACCGGGGAGCTGTTTTTT
>TRBD2|TRBJ2-7|TRBV7-8|medium-sized
CASSFPLAGEYEQYF
TGTGCCAGCAGCTTTCCTTTAGCGGGAGAATACGAGCAGTACTTC
>TRBD2|TRBJ2-1|TRBV9|NA
CASSRTGTSGSYNEQFF
TGTGCCAGCAGCAGAACCGGGACTAGCGGCTCCTACAATGAGCAGTTCTTC
>NA|TRBJ2-3|TRBV20-1|NA
CSASETAEGQGDTQYF
TGCAGTGCTAGTGAAACAGCGGAAGGGCAGGGTGATACGCAGTATTTT
>TRBD1|TRBJ1-2|TRBV28|medium-sized
CATHSPRDSALYGYTF
TGTGCCACCCACTCTCCACGGGACAGTGCCCTCTATGGCTACACCTTC
>NA|TRBJ2-2|TRBV18|few
CASSPSDDSTGELFF
TGTGCCAGCTCACCCAGTGATGATAGCACCGGGGAGCTGTTTTTT
>NA|TRBJ2-1|TRBV19|large
CASSIGASDDNEQFF
TGTGCCAGTAGTATAGGGGCTAGCGACGACAATGAGCAGTTCTTC
>NA|TRBJ2-3|TRBV9|medium-sized
CASSVARSTSTDTQYF
TGTGCCAGCAGCGTAGCTCGTAGTACTAGCACAGATACGCAGTATTTT
>TRBD1|TRBJ2-7|TRBV20-1|few
CSGTGGREQYF
TGCAGTGGGACAGGGGGTCGCGAGCAGTACTTC